The source of this T cell receptor (beta chain) is a study of blood T cell repertoires in COVID-19. Across the whole study: Samples came from the United States, Italy and Spain, spanning acute and convalescent COVID-19. PBMCs, B-cell-depleted T cells, or T cells provided the cDNA or gDNA that made up the material.

With 5 bases clipped from V and 4 bases from J, the junction kept 4 bases outside the gene matches. From germline, CDR1 is SEHNR and CDR2 FQNEAQ (reference sequence). The CDR3 is 13 amino acids. Study processing details: The authors estimated nucleated cell counts from reference gene primer amplification. Sequencing used immunoSEQ multiplex PCR; TCRdb keeps in-frame clones, though not all of them. That table furnishes V, J and clone size, whereas the DNA furnished D and trimming. The data show some 300,000 clones, about 88% seen once. This clone was detected once. Distinct nucleotide sequences in the sample also encode this CDR3.

The source of this sequence is a man aged 70-80 years with acute or convalescent COVID-19. V is TRBV7-9 and J is TRBJ1-1; 7 bases are a match to TRBD1. Sequencing was done on a sample of peripheral blood. The CDR3 reads CASSPQGGTEAFF. DNA of the CDR3: TGTGCCAGCAGCCCTCAGGGGGGCACTGAAGCTTTCTTT.